The 12 T cell receptor beta chains reported below all come from one sample, sequenced in a study of read filtering for tumor transcriptome and immune sequencing. The library was built from roughly 400 ng RNA with molecular barcoded adaptors for alpha/delta and beta/gamma chains. MiXCR was run by TCRdb on the reads, yielding one entry per CDR3 protein. The sample lists about 130,000 distinct CDR3 sequences, over 10% occurring once. Sequencing was carried out using a population of CD138-negative cells sorted from bone marrow. These receptors all come from a donor aged 40 or older with multiple myeloma.

This clonotype was seen ten or more times. The rearrangement uses TRBV12-3 or TRBV12-4 and TRBJ1-1, with TRBD1 matching over 7 bases. With 6 bases clipped from V and 0 bases from J, the junction kept 4 bases outside the gene matches. This CDR3 region has 14 residues. The CDR3 nucleotides are TGTGCCAGCAGGTCACAGGGGATGAACACTGAAGCTTTCTTT. Amino acids: CASRSQGMNTEAFF.

This clonotype has a handful of counts. The chain combines TRBV24-1 with TRBJ2-3, with 13 bases lining up with TRBD2. Germline V gene data show CDR1 as KGHDR and CDR2 as SFDVKD. This CDR3 spans 17 amino acids. V was pared by 3 bases and J by 4 bases, with 6 bases of the junction left unmatched. In DNA form, the CDR3 reads TGTGCCACCAGTGATCCCCGGACTAGCGGGAGTTCAGATACGCAGTATTTT. It translates to CATSDPRTSGSSDTQYF.

This chain links TRBV10-1 with TRBJ2-2; D possibly corresponds to TRBD2 (6 bases). This CDR3 has 15 amino acids. Looked up from germline, CDR1 is WNHNN and CDR2 is SYGVQD (reference sequence). Trimming removed 3 bases from V and 2 bases from J, with 10 bases in between. The CDR3, as DNA: TGCGCCAGCAGTGATGCGGGGACCAACACCGGGGAGCTGTTTTTT. Protein sequence: CASSDAGTNTGELFF.

With respect to this clonotype: A single base separates this from a much larger clone, so it may be a read error. Without the conserved terminal phenylalanine or tryptophan, this CDR3 likely stems from a read error. V and J are TRBV20-1 and TRBJ2-5; no definite D call. This CDR3 region has 12 residues. In germline, CDR1 is DFQATT, CDR2 SNEGSKA (reference sequence). Trimming took 8 bases from V and 5 from J, leaving 15 bases between them. Here the CDR3 DNA reads TGCAGTACCGCCTCTAGTCGTGAGACCCAGTACTCC. It translates to CSTASSRETQYS.

This clonotype was observed many times. The genes are TRBV5-1 and TRBJ1-6, with a possible D match to TRBD1 (6 bases). The CDR3 sequence is 15 residues long. Germline V CDR1 and CDR2: SGHRS, YFSETQ. The V gene lost 3 bases and the J gene lost 9 bases, with 16 bases spanning the gap. CDR3 amino acids: CASSSTGQLLSPLHF. As DNA, the CDR3 is TGCGCCAGCAGCTCCACCGGACAGTTGCTTTCACCCCTCCACTTT.

A remark on this clonotype: A much larger clone differs from this one at a single base, so this may be a read error. CDR3 region: CAGSPLSSYNEQFF. In DNA, the CDR3 is TGTGCCGGCAGCCCCTTAAGCTCCTACAATGAGCAGTTCTTC. The chain is built from TRBV7-2 and TRBJ2-1, with unresolved D. The CDR3 sequence is 14 residues long. From germline, CDR1 is SGHTA and CDR2 FQGNSA.

This clonotype showed up many times. The rearrangement joins TRBV29-1 to TRBJ2-5; D tentatively reads TRBD1 or TRBD2 (7 bases each). Trimming shortened V by 6 bases and J by 4 bases, and 21 bases separated the two germline ends. The CDR3 contains 15 residues. Germline CDR1 reads SQVTM; CDR2 reads ANQGSEA. CDR3 amino acids: CSVTTRDSGVETQYF. For the CDR3, the DNA is TGCAGCGTAACTACTCGGGACAGCGGGGTAGAGACCCAGTACTTC.

This clonotype was seen at least ten times. The chain combines TRBV29-1 with TRBJ2-2, with D unresolved. V lost 5 bases and J 5 bases, leaving 6 bases between the germline ends. The CDR3 runs 11 residues. Germline lookup yields CDR1 SQVTM and CDR2 ANQGSEA. The CDR3 DNA reads TGCAGCGTTAGGGAAACCGGGGAGCTGTTTTTT. Translated, it gives CSVRETGELFF.

This clonotype was found many times. This sequence joins TRBV11-2 and TRBJ2-7; TRBD1 agrees at 7 bases. The CDR3 has 12 amino acids. Germline V gives CDR1 SGHAT, CDR2 FQNNGV. J lost 6 bases, V lost 5 bases, and 4 bases had no gene match. In DNA form, the CDR3 reads TGTGCCAGCAGCCCACAGGGGTTCGAGCAGTACTTC. This translates into CASSPQGFEQYF.

This clonotype is termed medium-sized. J is TRBJ1-1 and V is TRBV19, with D uncertain. Per the germline V gene, CDR1 is LNHDA and CDR2 is SQIVND (reference sequence). The CDR3 runs 12 residues. Trimming removed 4 bases from V and 6 bases from J, with 9 bases in between. In DNA, the CDR3 is TGTGCCAGTAGTAGCGGGATGGCTGAAGCTTTCTTT. Its protein is CASSSGMAEAFF.

There are a few counts of this clonotype. The chain uses TRBV12-5 and TRBJ2-1; D not resolved. Germline CDR1 reads LGHNT; CDR2 reads FRNRAP. The CDR3 consists of 11 residues. The V and J ends lost 6 bases and 4 bases respectively, with 4 bases between them. The DNA of the CDR3 is TGTGCTAGTGGGACTTACAATGAGCAGTTCTTC. It yields the protein CASGTYNEQFF.

As to this clonotype: Being one base from a much bigger clone, this may be a read error. The chain recombines TRBV6-1 with TRBJ1-1; maybe TRBD1 (5 bases). The CDR3 spans 12 residues. The germline gives CDR1 MNHNS, CDR2 SASEGT. CDR3 loop: CASMGENAEAFF. CDR3 coding DNA: TGTGCCAGCATGGGGGAGAACGCTGAAGCTTTCTTT.